This T cell receptor beta chain was recorded in a study of shared clonotypes between healthy human individuals. Notes on the study in general: Clonotype sharing among donors, it was expected, would be affected by sequencing depth.

Remarks on this clone: Its antigen is as yet unknown.

Sequencing used immunoSEQ multiplex PCR; TCRdb keeps in-frame clones, though not all of them. The table has about 2.1 million clones, over 85% seen once. V was clipped by 5 bases and J by 5 bases, with 16 bases between them. The CDR3 is 13 amino acids. CDR1 and CDR2 (germline): SQVTM, ANQGSEA. Naive CD8 cells lacked CD45RO, underwent positive selection for CCR7 and left out terminally differentiated effector memory CD45RA+ cells. The chain has TRBV29-1 and TRBJ2-7; a weak D match, TRBD1 (8 bases). The sequenced sample consisted of naive CD8+ T cells from PBMCs. The clonotype originates from a man aged 18 to 29 in good health. Some clones in this sample may be carry-over from other donors' samples. This CDR3 reads CSVRTGSGNEQYF. In DNA form, the CDR3 reads TGCAGCGTTCGGACAGGGAGCGGGAACGAGCAGTACTTC.